This T cell receptor (beta chain) was documented in a study of T cells in Graves' hyperthyroidism and ophthalmopathy. Notes on the study in general: Model output signaled ophthalmopathy a median approximately 6.2 months ahead of onset.

About this clonotype: What it recognizes is unknown.

Aged 18 to 65, the patients had hyperthyroidism that was newly diagnosed and had lasted under 2 months. Cells are PBMCs isolated from roughly 10 ml of fresh blood. Deletions cut 4 bases from V and 0 bases from J, with 10 bases between. The CDR3 covers 15 residues. The germline CDR1 and CDR2 sequences are LGHDT and YNNKEL (reference sequence). Using RNA transcripts as the source, TCR beta CDR3 regions were amplified. Using the HTBI primer set, a first-round RT-PCR was run on the TCR CDR3. TCRdb recomputed calls from the multiplex PCR reads with MiXCR, one row per CDR3 protein. The profile shows some 350,000 distinct CDR3 sequences, 20% to 25% of them singletons.

The origin of this receptor is a man aged 50-60 years with Graves' hyperthyroidism. Source material: blood. The V gene is TRBV3-1, the J gene TRBJ1-3, with a weak D call TRBD1 (5 bases). CDR3 bases: TGTGCCAGCAGCCCAAGGGACCTCTCTGGAAACACCATATATTTT. Translation gives CASSPRDLSGNTIYF.